The clone carrying this T cell receptor beta chain showed up just a few times. Its antigen is not known. The data derive from a study of CD8 T cells in ankylosing spondylitis. For TCR beta, libraries came from quantitative 5'-RACE with molecular barcodes. From the 5' RACE reads, TCRdb called clonotypes with MiXCR, one entry per CDR3 protein. The data show approximately 220,000 distinct CDR3 sequences, around 24% seen once. The CDR3 loop spans 15 amino acids. The V and J ends lost 3 bases and 2 bases, in that order; junction bases with no gene match: 4. CDR1 DFQATT and CDR2 SNEGSKA come from the germline V gene (reference sequence). Study-level results: Researchers reportedly found disease-linked clones significantly enriched in matched ankylosing spondylitis synovial fluid. Blood of patients with ankylosing spondylitis appeared to be characterized by a TCR beta motif of eight or nine highly homologous variants. Both synovial fluid and blood in reactive arthritis had previously been reported to carry some motif variants.

The source is a male donor with ankylosing spondylitis or in good health (not recorded which). Sequencing was performed on blood, either unsorted or a sorted T cell fraction (not recorded which). The chain links TRBV20-1 to TRBJ2-1; 10 positions match TRBD2. CDR3 coding DNA: TGCAGTGCTAGTGAAAGCGGGAGGGCCTACAATGAGCAGTTCTTC. It codes for CSASESGRAYNEQFF.